The 3 T cell receptor beta chains in this list originate from one sample, sequenced in a study of cytotoxic CD8 clonotypes in ibrutinib-treated CLL. The repertoire was sequenced with immunoSEQ multiplex PCR; TCRdb's copy has only in-frame clones and lacks some. The top ten clones hold about 34% of a sample with nearly 100,000 clones, almost 80% of them seen once. The sequenced sample was PBMCs, obtained after 12 months of ibrutinib treatment. The receptors were gathered from a human donor with chronic lymphocytic leukemia.

The chain carries TRBV4-2 and TRBJ1-5, with D unclear. There are 15 residues in the CDR3. Deletions cut 4 bases from V and 2 bases from J, with 12 bases between. Germline CDR1 LGHNA, CDR2 YNFKEQ. For the CDR3, the DNA is TGTGCCAGCAGCCCCAGACCTTCTTGCAATCAGCCCCAGCATTTT. Translating gives CASSPRPSCNQPQHF.

J is TRBJ2-5 and V is TRBV7-9; 12 bases map to TRBD2. After removal of 4 bases from V and 5 bases from J, the junction contained 2 bases not matched to a gene. Germline CDR1 and CDR2: SEHNR and FQNEAQ (reference sequence). The CDR3 contains 14 residues. This CDR3 is CASSSGLAGETQYF. Here the CDR3 DNA reads TGTGCCAGCAGCTCTGGACTAGCGGGGGAGACCCAGTACTTC.

V and J are TRBV25-1 and TRBJ2-5; D is possibly TRBD1 (6 bases). This CDR3 contains 14 residues. Trimming took 5 bases from V and 5 from J, leaving 15 bases between them. Per germline, CDR1 MGHDK and CDR2 SYGVNS. CDR3 sequence: CASSKQGNLETQYF. The CDR3 DNA follows: TGTGCCAGCAGTAAACAGGGTAATCTCGAGACCCAGTACTTC.